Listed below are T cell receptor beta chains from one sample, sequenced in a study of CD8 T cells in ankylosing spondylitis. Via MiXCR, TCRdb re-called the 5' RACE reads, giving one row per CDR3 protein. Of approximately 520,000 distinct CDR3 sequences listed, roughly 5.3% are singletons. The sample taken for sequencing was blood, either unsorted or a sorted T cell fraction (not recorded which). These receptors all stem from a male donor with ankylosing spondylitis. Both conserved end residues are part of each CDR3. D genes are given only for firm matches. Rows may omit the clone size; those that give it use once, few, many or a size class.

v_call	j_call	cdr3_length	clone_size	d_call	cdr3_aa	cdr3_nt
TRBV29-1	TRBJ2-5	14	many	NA	CSVERGTSQETQYF	TGCAGCGTTGAGAGGGGGACCTCCCAAGAGACCCAGTACTTC
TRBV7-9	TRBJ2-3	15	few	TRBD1	CASSSRTGSTDTQYF	TGTGCCAGCAGCTCCAGGACAGGTTCCACAGATACGCAGTATTTT
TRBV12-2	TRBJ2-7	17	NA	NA	CASRLSERTTVRNEQYF	TGTGCAAGTCGCTTATCGGAGAGGACGACGGTTCGGAACGAGCAGTACTTC
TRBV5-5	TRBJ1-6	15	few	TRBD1	CASSLDWDRGSPLHF	TGTGCCAGCAGCTTGGATTGGGACAGGGGCTCACCCCTCCACTTT
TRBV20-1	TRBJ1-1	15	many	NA	CSARDPGTVNTEAFF	TGCAGTGCTAGAGATCCCGGGACGGTGAACACTGAAGCTTTCTTT
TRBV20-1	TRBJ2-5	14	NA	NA	CSARDTGLQETQYF	TGCAGTGCTAGGGACACGGGCCTCCAAGAGACCCAGTACTTC
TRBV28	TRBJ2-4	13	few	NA	CASRKGGGNIQYF	TGTGCCAGCAGGAAAGGGGGGGGAAACATTCAGTACTTC
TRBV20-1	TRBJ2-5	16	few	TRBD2	CCARERSGSWQETQYF	TGCTGTGCTAGAGAGAGAAGCGGGAGCTGGCAAGAGACCCAGTACTTC
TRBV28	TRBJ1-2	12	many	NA	CASSLSLYGYTF	TGTGCCAGCAGTTTAAGCCTCTATGGCTACACCTTC
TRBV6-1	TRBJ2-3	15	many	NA	CASSEQKGSTDTQYF	TGTGCCAGCAGTGAACAAAAGGGAAGCACAGATACGCAGTATTTT
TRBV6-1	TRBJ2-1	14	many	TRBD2	CASRRLAEYNEQFF	TGTGCCAGTCGTCGGCTAGCGGAATACAATGAGCAGTTCTTC
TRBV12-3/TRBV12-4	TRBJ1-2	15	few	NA	CASSLYPPWNNGYTF	TGTGCCAGCAGTTTATACCCCCCTTGGAACAATGGCTACACCTTC
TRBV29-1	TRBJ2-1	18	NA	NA	CSVEDLERTAFSYNEQFF	TGCAGCGTTGAAGATCTTGAGCGGACCGCCTTCTCCTACAATGAGCAGTTCTTC
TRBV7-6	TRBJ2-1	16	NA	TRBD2	CASSSSSGRGYNEQFF	TGTGCCAGCAGCTCCTCCAGCGGGAGGGGTTACAATGAGCAGTTCTTC
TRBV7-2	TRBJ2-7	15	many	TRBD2	CASSMTSGSRDEQYF	TGTGCCAGCAGCATGACTAGCGGGTCGAGGGACGAGCAGTACTTC
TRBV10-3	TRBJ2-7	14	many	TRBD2	CAIGGSGSGDEQYF	TGTGCCATCGGGGGGAGCGGGAGTGGCGACGAGCAGTACTTC
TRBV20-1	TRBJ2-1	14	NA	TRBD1	CSARDRVSYNEQFF	TGCAGTGCTAGGGACAGGGTCTCCTACAATGAGCAGTTCTTC
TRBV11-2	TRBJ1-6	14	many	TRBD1	CASSWGQGGSPLHF	TGTGCCAGCAGCTGGGGACAGGGAGGTTCACCCCTCCACTTT
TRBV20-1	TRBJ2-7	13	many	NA	CSASGKGSYEQYF	TGCAGTGCTAGCGGGAAAGGCTCCTACGAGCAGTACTTC
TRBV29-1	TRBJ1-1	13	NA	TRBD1	CSTTGSWNTEAFF	TGCAGCACGACAGGGTCTTGGAACACTGAAGCTTTCTTT
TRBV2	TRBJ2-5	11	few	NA	CASSEIETQYF	TGTGCCAGCAGTGAAATAGAGACCCAGTACTTC
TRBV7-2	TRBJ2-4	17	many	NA	CASSLERARVAKNIQYF	TGTGCCAGCAGCTTAGAGCGGGCGCGGGTAGCCAAAAACATTCAGTACTTC
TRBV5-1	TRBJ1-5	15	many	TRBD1	CASSLGDRGSQPQHF	TGCGCCAGCAGCTTGGGTGACAGGGGAAGTCAGCCCCAGCATTTT
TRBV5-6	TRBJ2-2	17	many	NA	CASGYSRGRGNTGELFF	TGTGCCAGCGGCTACTCTCGCGGTCGCGGGAACACCGGGGAGCTGTTTTTT
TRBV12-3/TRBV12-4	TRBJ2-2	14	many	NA	CASSPDRITGELFF	TGTGCCAGCAGCCCCGACAGAATCACCGGGGAGCTGTTTTTT
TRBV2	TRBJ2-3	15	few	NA	CASSKGQYRTDTQYF	TGTGCCAGCAGTAAAGGACAGTATCGAACAGATACGCAGTATTTT
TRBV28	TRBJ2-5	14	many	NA	CASRAYRYQETQYF	TGTGCCAGCAGGGCATACAGGTATCAAGAGACCCAGTACTTC
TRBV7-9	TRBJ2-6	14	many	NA	CASIRASGANVLTF	TGTGCCAGCATACGGGCCTCTGGGGCCAACGTCCTGACTTTC
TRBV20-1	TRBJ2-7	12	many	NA	CSARTISYEQYF	TGCAGTGCGCGGACCATCTCCTACGAGCAGTACTTC
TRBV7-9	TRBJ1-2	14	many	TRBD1	CASSFGETGYGYTF	TGTGCCAGCAGCTTTGGGGAGACAGGGTATGGCTACACCTTC
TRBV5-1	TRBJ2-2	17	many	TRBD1	CASSSSGQGMGTGELFF	TGCGCCAGCAGCTCCTCCGGACAGGGAATGGGCACCGGGGAGCTGTTTTTT
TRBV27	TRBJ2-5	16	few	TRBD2	CASSPSAGERRETQYF	TGTGCCAGCAGTCCATCGGCGGGAGAACGAAGAGAGACCCAGTACTTC
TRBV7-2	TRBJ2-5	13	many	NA	CASTVSVRETQYF	TGTGCCAGCACCGTCTCGGTGCGGGAGACCCAGTACTTC
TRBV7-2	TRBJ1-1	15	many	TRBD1	CASSLQGQTNTEAFF	TGTGCCAGCAGCCTACAGGGACAGACGAACACTGAAGCTTTCTTT
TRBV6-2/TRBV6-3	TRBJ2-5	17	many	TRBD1	CASSSTDRLLYQETQYF	TGTGCCAGCAGTTCCACGGACAGGCTGCTGTACCAAGAGACCCAGTACTTC
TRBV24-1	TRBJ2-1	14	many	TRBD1	CATRGQGRSNEQFF	TGTGCCACCCGGGGACAGGGCAGGTCAAATGAGCAGTTCTTC
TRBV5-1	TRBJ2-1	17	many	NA	CASSSPLGQGFYNEQFF	TGCGCCAGCAGCTCGCCCTTGGGACAAGGATTCTACAATGAGCAGTTCTTC
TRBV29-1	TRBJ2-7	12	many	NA	CSVKSGFREQYF	TGCAGCGTAAAATCCGGGTTTAGAGAGCAGTACTTC
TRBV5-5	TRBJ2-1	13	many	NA	CASSGGDYNEQFF	TGTGCCAGCAGCGGCGGGGACTACAATGAGCAGTTCTTC
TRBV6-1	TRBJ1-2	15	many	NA	CASSGIPTPGYGYTF	TGTGCCAGCAGCGGAATCCCGACACCGGGCTATGGCTACACCTTC
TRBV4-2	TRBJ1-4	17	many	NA	CASSSLIPRSINEKLFF	TGTGCCAGCAGCTCCCTGATCCCACGGAGTATTAATGAAAAACTGTTTTTT
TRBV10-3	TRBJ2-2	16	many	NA	CAISERQHPNTGELFF	TGTGCCATCAGTGAAAGGCAACATCCGAACACCGGGGAGCTGTTTTTT
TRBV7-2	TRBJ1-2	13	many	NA	CASSQGPWGGYTF	TGTGCCAGCAGCCAGGGCCCTTGGGGTGGCTACACCTTC
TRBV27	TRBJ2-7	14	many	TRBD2	CASSRGLAVYEQYF	TGTGCCAGCAGTCGGGGACTAGCGGTCTACGAGCAGTACTTC
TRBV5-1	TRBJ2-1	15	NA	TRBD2	CASSLLGLADGEQFF	TGCGCCAGCAGCTTGTTGGGACTAGCGGATGGTGAGCAGTTCTTC
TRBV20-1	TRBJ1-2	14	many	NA	CSALGTGAHYGYTF	TGCAGTGCTCTCGGGACGGGCGCACACTATGGCTACACCTTC
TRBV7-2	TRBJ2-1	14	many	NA	CASSLVLAYNEQFF	TGTGCCAGCAGCTTAGTCTTAGCCTACAATGAGCAGTTCTTC
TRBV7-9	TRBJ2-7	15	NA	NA	CASSFSGGRDYEQYF	TGTGCCAGCAGCTTTTCGGGGGGCCGGGACTACGAGCAGTACTTC
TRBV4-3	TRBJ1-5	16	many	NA	CASSPSILRQDQPQHF	TGCGCCAGCAGCCCATCGATCTTAAGACAGGATCAGCCCCAGCATTTT
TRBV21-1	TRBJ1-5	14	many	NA	CASSQAGWCQPQHF	TGTGCCAGCAGCCAAGCAGGGTGGTGTCAGCCCCAGCATTTT
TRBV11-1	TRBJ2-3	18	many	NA	CASSLAPGLQISTDTQYF	TGTGCCAGCAGCTTAGCCCCAGGACTCCAAATTAGCACAGATACGCAGTATTTT
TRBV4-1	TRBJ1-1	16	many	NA	CASSPRPLRMNTEAFF	TGCGCCAGCAGCCCTAGGCCACTACGGATGAACACTGAAGCTTTCTTT
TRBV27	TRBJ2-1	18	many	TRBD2	CASSFNPSGRAGYNEQFF	TGTGCCAGCAGTTTTAACCCTAGCGGGAGGGCCGGATACAATGAGCAGTTCTTC
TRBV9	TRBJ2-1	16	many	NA	CASSPLWGESYNEQFF	TGTGCCAGCAGCCCCCTTTGGGGGGAGTCGTACAATGAGCAGTTCTTC